These 27 T cell receptor beta chains were sequenced from one sample in a study of T cell changes during pregnancy in multiple sclerosis (dated by TCRdb to the late 2010s). The library was obtained by the immunoSEQ multiplex PCR assay. The clones in this table, taken by TCRdb from immuneACCESS, are in-frame only. Not every clone is retained; where verified, under half of the shortfall comes from an unresolved V gene, and the cause of the rest is unknown. In this sample the table shows about 60,000 clones, 92% of which occur a single time. Of the sample, 0.7% to 1% falls within the top ten clones. This sample comprised peripheral blood, obtained in the first trimester of pregnancy. The receptors here all came from a female donor with multiple sclerosis, enrolled in a pregnancy study.

The CDR3 loop is CASSVDTNTEAFF. In DNA, the CDR3 is TGTGCCAGCAGCGTGGACACGAACACTGAAGCTTTCTTT. The chain uses TRBV9 and TRBJ1-1; maybe TRBD1 (5 bases). The CDR3 runs 13 residues. Germline V gene data show CDR1 as SGDLS and CDR2 as YYNGEE. Trimming took 2 bases from V and 1 from J, leaving 6 bases between them.

This clone was seen once. The chain combines TRBV19 with TRBJ2-7, with D maybe TRBD1 (6 bases). Germline V CDR1 and CDR2: LNHDA, SQIVND (reference sequence). This CDR3 has 12 residues. V gave up 5 bases and J gave up 5 bases, with 10 bases separating them. The CDR3 reads CASSPQGNEQYF. CDR3 coding DNA: TGTGCCAGTAGTCCCCAGGGGAACGAGCAGTACTTC.

The chain links TRBV7-6 to TRBJ2-7, with TRBD2 matching over 10 bases. This CDR3 has 17 residues. The germline gives CDR1 SGHVS, CDR2 FNYEAQ. V was clipped by 5 bases and J by 0 bases; unmatched bases: 10. DNA for the CDR3: TGTGCCAGCAGCCGTACCACTAGCGGGGTCAGCTCCTACGAGCAGTACTTC. It yields the protein CASSRTTSGVSSYEQYF.

The rearrangement uses TRBV5-8 and TRBJ2-2, with TRBD1 matching over 9 bases. With 1 base clipped from V and 7 bases from J, the junction kept 8 bases outside the gene matches. The CDR3 is 16 residues long. The V gene's germline CDR1 is SGHTS and CDR2 YDEGEE. CDR3 sequence: CASSLSYRGRDGELFF. The CDR3 DNA reads as TGTGCCAGCAGCTTGTCTTACAGGGGGCGCGACGGGGAGCTGTTTTTT.

This clone was observed once. The chain uses TRBV11-3 and TRBJ1-1, with D unclear. V lost 5 bases and J lost 1, with 5 bases in between. The germline V gene has CDR1 SGHNT and CDR2 YENEEA. This CDR3 is 12 amino acids long. The DNA of the CDR3 is TGTGCCAGCAGCCGAGGGAACACTGAAGCTTTCTTT. Its translation is CASSRGNTEAFF.

CDR3 region: CASSRDRAGYTF. The CDR3 bases are TGCGCCAGCAGCCGGGACAGGGCTGGCTACACCTTC. The chain couples TRBV4-3 to TRBJ1-2, with 9 positions matching TRBD1. Germline CDR1 and CDR2: LGHNA and YSLEER. The CDR3 has 12 residues. The trim removed 4 bases at V and 7 bases at J, leaving 1 base unmatched.

V and J are TRBV7-2 and TRBJ1-6, with 12 positions matching TRBD1. The trim removed 5 bases at V and 14 bases at J, leaving 10 bases unmatched. The CDR3 extends over 15 amino acids. Germline V gene lookup returns CDR1 SGHTA and CDR2 FQGNSA. The CDR3 DNA is TGTGCCAGCAGCGCGACAGGGACAGGGGGCTTCACCCTCCACTTT. Protein product: CASSATGTGGFTLHF. The full variable domain, its missing parts supplied by reference TRBV7-2 and TRBJ1-6, is GAGVSQSPSNKVTEKGKDVELRCDPISGHTALYWYRQSLGQGLEFLIYFQGNSAPDKSGLPSDRFSAERTGGSVSTLTIQRTQQEDSAVYLCASSATGTGGFTLHFGNGTRLTVT.

The chain carries TRBV30 and TRBJ2-7; perhaps TRBD1 as D (6 bases). The CDR3 runs 16 residues. V was cut by 3 bases and J by 3 bases, with 21 bases left in between. Per germline, CDR1 GTSNPN and CDR2 SVGIG (reference sequence). The CDR3 region is CAWSRAKTGLSYEQYF. DNA for the CDR3: TGTGCCTGGAGCAGAGCGAAGACAGGCTTAAGCTACGAGCAGTACTTC.

This chain links TRBV13 with TRBJ2-2; 7 nucleotides agree with TRBD2. The CDR3 is 15 amino acids. V lost 0 bases and J lost 7; bases outside the gene matches: 5. Germline V gives CDR1 PRHDT, CDR2 FYEKMQ (reference sequence). The CDR3: CASSLGLALDGELFF. The CDR3 DNA reads as TGTGCCAGCAGCTTAGGACTAGCGCTGGACGGGGAGCTGTTTTTT.

The chain employs TRBV30 and TRBJ1-3; D gene unclear. Trimming removed 2 bases from V and 1 base from J, with 9 bases in between. CDR1 is GTSNPN and CDR2 is SVGIG in the germline V gene (reference sequence). This CDR3 has 14 amino acids. The CDR3 nucleotides are TGTGCCTGGAGTCCCGGCGGATCTGGAAACACCATATATTTT. Translating gives CAWSPGGSGNTIYF.

The V gene is TRBV9, the J gene TRBJ1-1; 7 bases map to TRBD1. This CDR3 region has 15 residues. CDR1 is SGDLS and CDR2 is YYNGEE in the germline V gene. V shed 2 bases, J shed 4 bases, and the junction held 8 bases outside the gene matches. CDR3 sequence: CASSVLQGIGTEAFF. The CDR3 region has the DNA TGTGCCAGCAGCGTCCTACAGGGGATTGGCACTGAAGCTTTCTTT. Together with reference TRBV9 and TRBJ1-1, the CDR3 gives the full variable domain: DSGVTQTPKHLITATGQRVTLRCSPRSGDLSVYWYQQSLDQGLQFLIQYYNGEERAKGNILERFSAQQFPDLHSELNLSSLELGDSALYFCASSVLQGIGTEAFFGQGTRLTVV.

This chain joins TRBV7-2 and TRBJ1-4, with D uncertain. Per germline, CDR1 SGHTA and CDR2 FQGNSA. The CDR3 sequence is 15 residues long. V was shortened by 0 bases and J by 4 bases, with 9 bases between the two germline ends. The DNA of the CDR3 is TGTGCCAGCAGCTTAGCCCCCCGGTTTAATGAAAAACTGTTTTTT. Residues: CASSLAPRFNEKLFF.

The genes are TRBV5-4 and TRBJ2-3, with TRBD2 matching over 8 bases. Trimming cost V 0 bases and J 6 bases; bases outside gene matches: 6. Per germline, CDR1 SGHNT and CDR2 YYREEE (reference sequence). The CDR3 is 15 amino acids. In DNA form, the CDR3 reads TGTGCCAGCAGCTTGGTCCAGCGGGGGAGGGATACGCAGTATTTT. This codes for CASSLVQRGRDTQYF.

The chain couples TRBV5-1 to TRBJ2-5; D is perhaps TRBD2 (6 bases). The CDR3 is 15 amino acids. Trimming pared 2 bases from V and 2 bases from J, leaving 13 bases between. Germline CDR1 and CDR2: SGHRS and YFSETQ. The chain's CDR3 is CASSFSPGGQETQYF. The DNA of the CDR3 is TGCGCCAGCAGCTTTTCCCCCGGGGGACAAGAGACCCAGTACTTC.

This chain joins TRBV7-2 and TRBJ2-3, with TRBD2 matching over 7 bases. Trimming cost V 5 bases and J 2 bases; bases outside gene matches: 1. Germline assignment: CDR1 SGHTA and CDR2 FQGNSA. This CDR3 has 13 amino acids. Here the CDR3 DNA reads TGTGCCAGCAGCCGGGACTACACAGATACGCAGTATTTT. It specifies CASSRDYTDTQYF.

The V gene is TRBV28, the J gene TRBJ1-2, with D perhaps matching TRBD1 (6 bases). The CDR3 runs to 12 residues. Trimming removed 6 bases from V and 1 base from J, with 6 bases in between. Germline V gene lookup returns CDR1 MDHEN and CDR2 SYDVKM. CDR3 nucleotide sequence: TGTGCCAGCAGCAGGGGTAACTATGGCTACACCTTC. This translates into CASSRGNYGYTF.

CDR3 nucleotide sequence: TGTGCCAGTAGTACACATGACCGGAGACCAACTTTTCGGAACTATGGCTACACCTTC. Residues: CASSTHDRRPTFRNYGYTF. The chain has TRBV19 and TRBJ1-2; D unclear. V was trimmed by 4 bases and J by 2 bases, leaving 26 bases between them. CDR3 length: 19 amino acids. Germline V CDR1 and CDR2: LNHDA, SQIVND (reference sequence).

V and J are TRBV7-3 and TRBJ1-6; 10 bases fit TRBD1. In germline, CDR1 is SGHTA, CDR2 FQGTGA. Losses at the gene ends were 4 bases for V and 7 bases for J; bases not matched to a gene: 1. The CDR3 runs to 14 residues. This CDR3 is CASSSTGGNSPLHF. As DNA, the CDR3 is TGTGCCAGCAGCTCGACAGGGGGCAATTCACCCCTCCACTTT.

The chain uses TRBV4-3 and TRBJ1-2; D is uncertain. The CDR3 has 13 amino acids. CDR1 LGHNA and CDR2 YSLEER come from the germline V gene. The ends were cut back, 6 bases at V and 8 bases at J, with 16 bases in the middle. CDR3 residues: CASSPAFKEGYTF. The DNA for the CDR3 is TGCGCCAGCAGTCCTGCTTTTAAGGAGGGCTACACCTTC.

The chain is built from TRBV5-4 and TRBJ2-1; TRBD2 agrees at 9 bases. There are 15 residues in the CDR3. V lost 2 bases and J lost 5; bases outside the gene matches: 5. In germline, CDR1 is SGHNT, CDR2 YYREEE (reference sequence). As DNA, the CDR3 is TGTGCCAGCAGCTTAGCGGGGGGACCAAACAATGAGCAGTTCTTC. Translation: CASSLAGGPNNEQFF.

The rearrangement uses TRBV6-6 and TRBJ1-5; D gene unclear. Germline assignment: CDR1 MNHNY and CDR2 SVGAGI (reference sequence). V was trimmed by 4 bases and J by 4 bases, leaving 17 bases between them. The CDR3 sequence is 16 residues long. The CDR3 sequence: CASSFGEGSLNQPQHF. The CDR3 nucleotides are TGTGCCAGCAGTTTCGGGGAGGGCAGCCTAAATCAGCCCCAGCATTTT.

The chain links TRBV11-2 to TRBJ2-2, with a tentative D call TRBD2 (6 bases). The CDR3 is 16 amino acids. CDR1 and CDR2 (germline): SGHAT, FQNNGV. Trimming shortened V by 3 bases and J by 7 bases, and 18 bases separated the two germline ends. The CDR3 DNA follows: TGTGCCAGCAGCTTTTGGGGGTCGACCGGGGGCGGGGAGCTGTTTTTT. Translating gives CASSFWGSTGGGELFF.

This chain connects TRBV5-1 to TRBJ2-7; 10 bases agree with TRBD2. CDR3 length: 18 residues. V lost 1 base, J lost 2 bases, and 12 bases stayed unmatched. Germline V gene data show CDR1 as SGHRS and CDR2 as YFSETQ. CDR3 nucleotides: TGCGCCAGCAGCTTGTGGTTAGCGGGGGGTCCCGTCCCCTACGAGCAGTACTTC. Translation: CASSLWLAGGPVPYEQYF.

The chain uses TRBV11-2 and TRBJ1-1; D remains unclear. Looked up from germline, CDR1 is SGHAT and CDR2 is FQNNGV. There are 14 residues in the CDR3. V was clipped by 3 bases and J by 5 bases, with 13 bases between them. CDR3 region: CASSLGGGQTEAFF. The CDR3 nucleotides are TGTGCCAGCAGCTTGGGTGGAGGGCAGACTGAAGCTTTCTTT.

Notes on this clone: Other DNA sequences in this specimen translate into the identical CDR3. This chain connects TRBV6-5 to TRBJ1-6; TRBD1 matches 7 bases. The CDR3 has 16 amino acids. Germline CDR1 MNHEY, CDR2 SVGAGI. Trimming at V came to 0 bases and at J to 3 bases, leaving 2 bases not matched to a gene. CDR3 nucleotides: TGTGCCAGCAGTTACTCACGGGACAGCTATAATTCACCCCTCCACTTT. Translation gives CASSYSRDSYNSPLHF.

The CDR3 DNA reads as TGTGCCAGCAGCCAAGGGACAGGGGGCTCCTACGAGCAGTACTTC. Residues: CASSQGTGGSYEQYF. The chain couples TRBV4-2 to TRBJ2-7; 10 bases align to TRBD1. Germline lookup yields CDR1 LGHNA and CDR2 YNFKEQ. The V and J ends lost 1 base and 0 bases, in that order; junction bases with no gene match: 0. The CDR3 consists of 15 residues.

The sample holds one count of this clone. The gene calls are TRBV30 and TRBJ1-2; D gene unclear. Germline V gene data show CDR1 as GTSNPN and CDR2 as SVGIG (reference sequence). The CDR3 loop spans 9 amino acids. V shed 7 bases and J shed 5 bases, with 5 bases lying between them. DNA for the CDR3: TGTGCCTTCCAATATGGCTACACCTTC. Translation gives CAFQYGYTF.